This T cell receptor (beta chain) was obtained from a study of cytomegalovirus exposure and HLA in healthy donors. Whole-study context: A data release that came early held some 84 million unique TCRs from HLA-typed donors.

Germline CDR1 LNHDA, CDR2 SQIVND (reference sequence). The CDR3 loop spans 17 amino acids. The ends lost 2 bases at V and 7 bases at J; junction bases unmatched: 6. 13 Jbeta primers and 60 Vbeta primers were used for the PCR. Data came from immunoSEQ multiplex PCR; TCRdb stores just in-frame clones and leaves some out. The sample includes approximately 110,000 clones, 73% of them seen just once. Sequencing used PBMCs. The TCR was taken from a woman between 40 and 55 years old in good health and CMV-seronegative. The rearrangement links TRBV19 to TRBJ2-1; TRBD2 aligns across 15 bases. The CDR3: CASSINTGTSGGNEQFF. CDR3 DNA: TGTGCCAGTAGTATAAATACCGGGACTAGCGGGGGGAATGAGCAGTTCTTC. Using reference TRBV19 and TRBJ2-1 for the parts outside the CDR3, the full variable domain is DGGITQSPKYLFRKEGQNVTLSCEQNLNHDAMYWYRQDPGQGLRLIYYSQIVNDFQKGDIAEGYSVSREKKESFPLTVTSAQKNPTAFYLCASSINTGTSGGNEQFFGPGTRLTVL.